The source of this TCR beta chain is a study of blood T cells in healthy people across ages (dated by TCRdb to between 2014 and 2017). Describing the broader study: In model experiments, template switching captured about one uniquely barcoded TCR beta cDNA molecule for every two T cells. Donors were grouped into four age groups: young (average roughly 15 years), middle-aged (around 39), aged (over 55) and long-lived (about 89). To avoid experimental bias, donors of different ages were distributed randomly across sequencing lanes. Using the same blood draw, the study looked at two additional independent replicas of 1 million unique cDNA reads for two donors, one aged 18 to 30 and the other aged 80 or older. The study measured age-related changes in TCR beta repertoire diversity using deep sequencing normalized with unique cDNA molecular identifiers. General findings and caveats noted by the study authors: As age increased, observed TCR beta diversity per million T cells dropped in a roughly linear way, and a significant reduction was already evident by age 40. The long-lived group showed more naive CD4+ T cells, fewer expanded clones and increased TCR diversity than the aged group, suggesting age selection. The percentage of naive T cells measured by flow cytometry correlated strongly with observed TCR beta diversity. Because donor CMV infection status was unknown, age-related changes in expanded clonotypes were potentially confounded. Bulk unsorted PBMC profiling prevented conclusive comparison of naive and antigen-experienced compartments. Estimates of total diversity from one million sequenced T cells were regarded as lower bounds and underestimates.

Library prep was done by 5' RACE. TCRdb names Illumina HiSeq 2500 as the instrument used. A second roughly 7 to 11 cycle PCR used a sample-barcoded 5' primer and a J-beta primer mix. A unique molecular identifier was introduced onto each TCR beta cDNA molecule by a template-switch 5' adaptor carrying 12 random nucleotides. Each sample yielded at least 3 million CDR3-containing paired-end reads. First-strand cDNA synthesis was performed from all RNA using the Mint cDNA synthesis kit, with priming by a TRBC-specific oligonucleotide. All cDNA was treated with uracil-DNA glycosylase and then went through a first 18-cycle PCR with the universal primers M1SS and BC2_uni_R. For the original study's pipeline: Each sample was normalized by randomly selecting 1 million high-quality reads, each carrying a distinct molecular identifier. Instead of being binned into consensus sequences, reads with shared molecular identifiers were discarded. MiTCR, with a Q25 quality threshold and the strictest error-elimination algorithm, was used for CDR3 identification, clonotype clustering and error correction. Lower-bound total TCR beta diversity was estimated with a nonparametric unseen species model using Euler transformation. TCRdb trimmed the raw reads at Q25, called clones with MiXCR and kept productive beta chains. Duplicate CDR3 protein sequences are folded into a single record with the most common DNA and genes. The V and J calls shown here were made by TCRdb, not taken from the authors' results. The sample table shows hundreds of thousands of distinct CDR3 sequences, and around 45% are seen once. 30% to 35% of the sample is held by the ten biggest clonotypes.

The approximately 40 donors, aged roughly 6 to 95 years, were systemically healthy Caucasian individuals from Russia. Each donor gave 9 to 10 milliliters of peripheral blood, collected into EDTA-treated Vacutainer tubes. Ficoll-Paque density-gradient centrifugation was used to isolate PBMCs, with at least 6 million per sample. Trizol reagent was used to extract total RNA from the PBMCs, yielding at least 5 micrograms per sample. For every donor, an aliquot of PBMCs went through flow cytometry to measure the percentages of naive CD45RAhigh/CD27high T cells. Concerning this clonotype itself: What antigen it recognizes has not been identified. No much larger clone exists at a distance of one base, and base qualities are not known.

From the cysteine through the phenylalanine, the CDR3 covers 15 amino acids. The sequence is cut down to CDR3 DNA, 45 bases in frame from base 1. Reading the germline V gene gives CDR1 SQVTM and CDR2 ANQGSEA. Germline trimming: 1 base from V, 5 bases from J; junction bases outside gene matches: 6. Sequenced input: blood. The chain links TRBV29-1 with TRBJ2-5; 11 bases in the junction line up with TRBD1. The receptor comes from a woman aged 55-75 years in good health. This receptor has the CDR3 CSVEGGWDRGETQYF. The base sequence is TGCAGCGTTGAAGGCGGCTGGGACAGGGGGGAGACCCAGTACTTC.